Each of the 21 T cell receptor beta chains below was sequenced from the same sample in a study of long-term antiretroviral therapy in people with HIV. The immunoSEQ assay was v3.0, run at survey level. The method was immunoSEQ multiplex PCR; TCRdb's version includes in-frame clones alone and lacks a portion of them. The sample records about 33,000 clones, 95% to 97% being singletons. The material was unsorted PBMCs, obtained approximately 6.8 years after starting antiretroviral therapy. These receptor sequences come from a man between 25 and 39 years old with HIV.

The V gene is TRBV6-5, the J gene TRBJ2-3, with 8 bases matching TRBD1. CDR1 is MNHEY, CDR2 SVGAGI, per germline. This CDR3 region has 14 residues. Unmatched junction bases numbered 1, after V lost 4 bases and J lost 1 base. CDR3 sequence reads: CASSSGQGTDTQYF. The CDR3 DNA is TGTGCCAGCAGTTCGGGACAGGGCACAGATACGCAGTATTTT.

The chain links TRBV27 to TRBJ1-5, with a tentative D call TRBD1 (6 bases). Looked up from germline, CDR1 is MNHEY and CDR2 is SMNVEV (reference sequence). This CDR3 is 14 amino acids long. V lost 5 bases to trimming and J lost 4 bases, with 12 bases between them. The CDR3 region has the DNA TGTGCCAGCAGTCCCCAAGGGGGAAATCAGCCCCAGCATTTT. This encodes CASSPQGGNQPQHF.

This rearrangement joins TRBV7-6 to TRBJ2-1; D remains ambiguous. Trimming cost V 3 bases and J 9 bases, with 12 bases left between them. CDR3 length: 13 residues. Germline assignment: CDR1 SGHVS and CDR2 FNYEAQ. The CDR3 region is CASSFGPHGEQFF. The CDR3 DNA follows: TGTGCCAGCAGCTTTGGACCCCACGGTGAGCAGTTCTTC.

The table lists this clone with a count of one. The genes are TRBV7-6 and TRBJ2-5, with TRBD1 matching over 8 bases. The CDR3 length is 16 residues. From germline, CDR1 is SGHVS and CDR2 FNYEAQ. V was pared by 3 bases and J by 5 bases, with 11 bases of the junction left unmatched. CDR3 loop: CASSLGTGPPEETQYF. In DNA form, the CDR3 reads TGTGCCAGCAGCTTGGGGACAGGCCCCCCGGAGGAGACCCAGTACTTC.

The V and J genes are TRBV27 and TRBJ1-2; D is unresolved. The CDR3 totals 13 residues. Germline V gives CDR1 MNHEY, CDR2 SMNVEV (reference sequence). Deletions cut 5 bases from V and 5 bases from J, with 12 bases between. This CDR3 is CASSPAVGYGYTF. The CDR3 coding sequence is TGTGCCAGCAGTCCAGCCGTGGGTTATGGCTACACCTTC.

This sequence joins TRBV6-5 and TRBJ2-3; D is ambiguous. CDR1 is MNHEY, CDR2 SVGAGI, per germline. The CDR3 covers 14 residues. With 4 bases removed from V and 0 bases from J, the gap between germline ends came to 8 bases. The CDR3 DNA reads as TGTGCCAGCAGTTCTCCCTCTAGCACAGATACGCAGTATTTT. It is translated as CASSSPSSTDTQYF.

V gene TRBV30 combines with J gene TRBJ2-7, with 10 bases identical to TRBD1. The CDR3 length is 14 residues. Trimming removed 8 bases from V and 6 bases from J; junction bases left unmatched: 13. The germline V gene encodes CDR1 GTSNPN and CDR2 SVGIG (reference sequence). Here the CDR3 reads CAGKLGTGVGEQYF. Here the CDR3 DNA reads TGTGCCGGCAAATTGGGGACAGGGGTTGGCGAGCAGTACTTC.

V usage is TRBV29-1 and J usage is TRBJ1-4, with unresolved D. The CDR3 extends over 12 amino acids. Trimming shortened V by 5 bases and J by 4 bases, and 8 bases separated the two germline ends. Germline-derived CDR1 and CDR2 are SQVTM and ANQGSEA. CDR3 region: CSVLTGNEKLFF. The CDR3 coding sequence is TGCAGCGTTCTGACGGGTAATGAAAAACTGTTTTTT. Drawing the rest from reference TRBV29-1 and TRBJ1-4, the complete variable domain is SAVISQKPSRDICQRGTSLTIQCQVDSQVTMMFWYRQQPGQSLTLIATANQGSEATYESGFVIDKFPISRPNLTFSTLTVSNMSPEDSSIYLCSVLTGNEKLFFGSGTQLSVL.

V is TRBV7-2 and J is TRBJ2-7; possibly TRBD1 for D (6 bases). The germline V and J ends were trimmed by 5 bases and 5 bases, with 10 bases remaining between them. The length of the CDR3 is 12 residues. Germline V gene data show CDR1 as SGHTA and CDR2 as FQGNSA. CDR3 coding DNA: TGTGCCAGCAGCATGGGACAAAACGAGCAGTACTTC. Its protein is CASSMGQNEQYF.

The chain carries TRBV7-8 and TRBJ2-1, with 8 positions matching TRBD2. After removal of 5 bases from V and 7 bases from J, the junction contained 19 bases not matched to a gene. This CDR3 has 18 amino acids. CDR1 SGHVS and CDR2 FQNEAQ come from the germline V gene. CDR3 loop: CASSLERIGLAGRNEQFF. Here the CDR3 DNA reads TGTGCCAGCAGCCTAGAACGAATAGGACTAGCAGGAAGGAATGAGCAGTTCTTC.

This chain connects TRBV19 to TRBJ1-5; tentative D call: TRBD1 (6 bases). Trimming removed 10 bases from V and 2 bases from J, with 15 bases in between. This CDR3 has 14 amino acids. CDR1 is LNHDA, CDR2 SQIVND, per germline (reference sequence). CDR3 sequence (DNA): TGTGCCACGAAAGGACAGAGAGGCAATCAGCCCCAGCATTTT. Protein: CATKGQRGNQPQHF.

J is TRBJ2-2 and V is TRBV2, with 8 bases matching TRBD2. Germline loops: CDR1 SNHLY, CDR2 FYNNEI. J lost 5 bases, V lost 5 bases, and 7 bases had no gene match. The CDR3 consists of 15 residues. Here the CDR3 reads CASSTGLVSTGELFF. CDR3 DNA sequence: TGTGCCAGCAGTACGGGACTAGTGTCAACCGGGGAGCTGTTTTTT.

Concerning this clone itself: Other DNA sequences in this specimen translate into the identical CDR3. The chain joins TRBV29-1 to TRBJ1-1; possibly TRBD1 for D (6 bases). CDR1 SQVTM and CDR2 ANQGSEA come from the germline V gene. Trimming shortened V by 6 bases and J by 0 bases, and 11 bases separated the two germline ends. CDR3 length equals 13 residues. The CDR3, as DNA: TGCAGCGTCACAGGGACGGTGAACACTGAAGCTTTCTTT. Residues: CSVTGTVNTEAFF.

The rearrangement joins TRBV19 to TRBJ2-7; 8 bases are a match to TRBD1. This CDR3 contains 13 residues. With V trimmed by 6 bases and J by 5 bases, 6 bases remained unmatched. CDR1 and CDR2 from the germline V gene are LNHDA and SQIVND (reference sequence). The CDR3 DNA follows: TGTGCCAGTAGCGAGGACAGGGAGGACGAGCAGTACTTC. It translates to CASSEDREDEQYF. Drawing the rest from reference TRBV19 and TRBJ2-7, the complete variable domain is DGGITQSPKYLFRKEGQNVTLSCEQNLNHDAMYWYRQDPGQGLRLIYYSQIVNDFQKGDIAEGYSVSREKKESFPLTVTSAQKNPTAFYLCASSEDREDEQYFGPGTRLTVT.

The V call is TRBV27, the J call TRBJ2-3; D not resolved. With 3 bases removed from V and 6 bases from J, the gap between germline ends came to 7 bases. Germline assignment: CDR1 MNHEY and CDR2 SMNVEV (reference sequence). The CDR3 runs 12 residues. CDR3 in DNA: TGTGCCAGCAGTTTTGGGAAGGATACGCAGTATTTT. It translates to CASSFGKDTQYF.

The chain is built from TRBV2 and TRBJ2-7; D is possibly TRBD1 (6 bases). The CDR3 spans 16 residues. Between the trimmed V and J ends, which lost 7 bases and 0 bases, there was a span of 19 bases. Germline CDR1 and CDR2: SNHLY and FYNNEI. The CDR3 coding sequence is TGTGCCAGCAAACGGAGCCCCTCGGACAGCTCCTACGAGCAGTACTTC. This gives the protein CASKRSPSDSSYEQYF.

This chain links TRBV12-5 with TRBJ1-1; D perhaps matches TRBD1 (5 bases). Germline-derived CDR1 and CDR2 are LGHNT and FRNRAP. V was cut by 5 bases and J by 0 bases, with 10 bases left in between. This CDR3 comprises 14 residues. CDR3 in amino acids: CASGPGQLNTEAFF. CDR3 bases: TGTGCTAGTGGTCCGGGGCAATTGAACACTGAAGCTTTCTTT.

The chain combines TRBV18 with TRBJ2-7; perhaps TRBD2 as D (6 bases). Germline lookup yields CDR1 KGHSH and CDR2 LQKENI. CDR3 size: 13 residues. The ends were cut back, 1 base at V and 6 bases at J, with 10 bases in the middle. CDR3 in amino acids: CASSPQGGAEQYF. As DNA, the CDR3 is TGTGCCAGCTCACCACAAGGCGGGGCCGAGCAGTACTTC.

The chain has TRBV7-2 and TRBJ1-2, with TRBD1 identical over 7 bases. Germline trimming cut 2 bases from V and 6 bases from J; bases unmatched to any gene: 15. Germline CDR1 is SGHTA and CDR2 is FQGNSA. CDR3 length: 17 residues. DNA for the CDR3: TGTGCCAGCAGCTTACGAGCGAGGGACAGCCCCACCAATGGCTACACCTTC. Protein: CASSLRARDSPTNGYTF.

The chain is built from TRBV27 and TRBJ2-3, with 10 bases lining up with TRBD2. Germline V CDR1 and CDR2: MNHEY, SMNVEV (reference sequence). The ends lost 4 bases at V and 2 bases at J; junction bases unmatched: 12. The CDR3 covers 18 residues. The CDR3 DNA follows: TGTGCCAGCAGTTCTACCCCGCTAGCGGGGGCCACCACAGATACGCAGTATTTT. It yields the protein CASSSTPLAGATTDTQYF.

V is TRBV4-3 and J is TRBJ2-7; D tentatively fits TRBD1 or TRBD2 (6 bases each). The CDR3 contains 18 residues. V lost 3 bases to trimming and J lost 4 bases, with 25 bases between them. Germline CDR1 LGHNA, CDR2 YSLEER. The CDR3 region is CASSHPTGGGFKPYEQYF. The CDR3, as DNA: TGCGCCAGCAGCCATCCCACCGGGGGCGGCTTCAAACCTTACGAGCAGTACTTC.